This T cell receptor (beta chain) was identified in a study of patients and donors after allogeneic stem cell transplantation (dated by TCRdb to the early 2020s). Looking up the germline V gene yields CDR1 SGHRS and CDR2 YFSETQ. The CDR3 measures 13 amino acids from cysteine to phenylalanine. Only CDR3 DNA remains: 39 bases, in frame from the first base. Deletion took 5 bases off V and 4 bases off J, with a span of 12 bases between the germline ends. The library was built by means of RT-PCR. The instrument given in TCRdb is NextSeq 550. The public reads were quality trimmed at Q25 with fastp and then assembled into clones with MiXCR by TCRdb, keeping productive beta chains. CDR3 protein sequences are deduplicated, and each keeps its most common genes and DNA. For this sample the table gives about 960,000 distinct CDR3 sequences, of which about 20% were detected only once. The ten largest clones add up to around 6% of the sample.

A note on this clonotype: The specificity of this receptor is unknown. No clone much larger than this one lies a single base away; base qualities are absent.

This clonotype was sampled from a human donor who was either an allogeneic HSCT recipient or a stem cell or donor lymphocyte infusion donor (not recorded which). It is not recorded whose cells these are; they may come from a transplant donor. The chain is assembled from TRBV5-1 and TRBJ1-1; the D gene lacks a confident call. Sequenced material: blood, either unsorted or a sorted T cell fraction (not recorded which). The encoded CDR3 is CASRVEGATEAFF. The DNA reads TGCGCCAGCAGGGTGGAGGGAGCCACTGAAGCTTTCTTT.